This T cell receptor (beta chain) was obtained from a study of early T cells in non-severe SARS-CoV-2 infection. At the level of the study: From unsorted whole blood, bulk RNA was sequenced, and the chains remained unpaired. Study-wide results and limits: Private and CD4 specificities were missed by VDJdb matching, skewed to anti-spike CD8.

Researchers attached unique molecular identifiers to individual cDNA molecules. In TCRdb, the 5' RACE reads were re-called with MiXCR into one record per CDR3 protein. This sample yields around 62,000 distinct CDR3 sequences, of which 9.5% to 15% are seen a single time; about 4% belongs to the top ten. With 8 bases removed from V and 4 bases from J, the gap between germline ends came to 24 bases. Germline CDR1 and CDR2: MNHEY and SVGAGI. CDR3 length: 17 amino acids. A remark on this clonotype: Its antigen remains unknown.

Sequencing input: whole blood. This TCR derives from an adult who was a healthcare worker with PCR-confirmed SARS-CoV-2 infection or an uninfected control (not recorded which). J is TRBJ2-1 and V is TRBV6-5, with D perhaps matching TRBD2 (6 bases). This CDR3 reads CASRVSLWGRNYNEQFF. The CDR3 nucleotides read TGTGCCAGCCGTGTTTCGCTTTGGGGGAGGAATTACAATGAGCAGTTCTTC.